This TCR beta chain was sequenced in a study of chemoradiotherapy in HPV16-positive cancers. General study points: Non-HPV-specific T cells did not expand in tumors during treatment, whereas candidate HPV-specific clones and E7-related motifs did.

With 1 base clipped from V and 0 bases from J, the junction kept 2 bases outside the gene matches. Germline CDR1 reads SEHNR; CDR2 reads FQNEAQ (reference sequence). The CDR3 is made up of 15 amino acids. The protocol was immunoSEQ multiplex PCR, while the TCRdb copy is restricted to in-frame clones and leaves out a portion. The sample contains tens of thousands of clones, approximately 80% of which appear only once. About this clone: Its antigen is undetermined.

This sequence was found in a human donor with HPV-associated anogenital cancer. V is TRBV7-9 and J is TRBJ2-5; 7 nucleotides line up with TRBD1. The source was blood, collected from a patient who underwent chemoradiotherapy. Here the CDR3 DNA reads TGTGCCAGCAGCTTAGGCGACAGGGACCAAGAGACCCAGTACTTC. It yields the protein CASSLGDRDQETQYF.